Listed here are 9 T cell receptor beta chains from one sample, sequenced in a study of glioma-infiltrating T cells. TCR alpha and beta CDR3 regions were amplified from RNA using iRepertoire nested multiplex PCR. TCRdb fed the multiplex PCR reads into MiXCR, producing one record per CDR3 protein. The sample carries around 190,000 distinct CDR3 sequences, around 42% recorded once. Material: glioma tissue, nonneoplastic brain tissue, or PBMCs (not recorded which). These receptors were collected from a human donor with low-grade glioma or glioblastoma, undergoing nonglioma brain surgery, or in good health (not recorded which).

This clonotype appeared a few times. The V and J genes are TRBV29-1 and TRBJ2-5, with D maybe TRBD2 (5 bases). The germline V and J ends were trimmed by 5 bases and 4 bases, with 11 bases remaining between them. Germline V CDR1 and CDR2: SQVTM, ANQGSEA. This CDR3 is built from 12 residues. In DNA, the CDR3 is TGCAGCGTTTCACTAGACGGAGAGACCCAGTACTTC. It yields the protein CSVSLDGETQYF.

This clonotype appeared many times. The CDR3 region has the DNA TGTGCCAGCTGGGCTCACGGAGGGGACACAGATACGCAGTATTTT. This translates into CASWAHGGDTDTQYF. The chain couples TRBV28 to TRBJ2-3, with a weak D call TRBD2 (6 bases). CDR1 is MDHEN and CDR2 is SYDVKM in the germline V gene. The CDR3 spans 15 residues. V lost 8 bases to trimming and J lost 2 bases, with 17 bases between them.

Here the CDR3 DNA reads TGTGCCAGCAGCGTCCAAACTACCCCGAGCGGGATCGGACGATACAATGAGCAGTTCTTC. Translated, it gives CASSVQTTPSGIGRYNEQFF. The chain joins TRBV27 to TRBJ1-2; 7 nucleotides align to TRBD2. The DNA end is a closer match to TRBJ2-1, so the J assignment may be wrong. The V gene's germline CDR1 is MNHEY and CDR2 SMNVEV (reference sequence). This CDR3 spans 20 amino acids.

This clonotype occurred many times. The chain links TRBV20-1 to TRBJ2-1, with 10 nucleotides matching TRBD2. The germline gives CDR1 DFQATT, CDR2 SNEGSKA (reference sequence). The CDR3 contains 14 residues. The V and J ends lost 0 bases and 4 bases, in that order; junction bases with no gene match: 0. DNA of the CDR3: TGCAGTGCTAGAGAACTAGCGGGGTACAATGAGCAGTTCTTC. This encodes CSARELAGYNEQFF.

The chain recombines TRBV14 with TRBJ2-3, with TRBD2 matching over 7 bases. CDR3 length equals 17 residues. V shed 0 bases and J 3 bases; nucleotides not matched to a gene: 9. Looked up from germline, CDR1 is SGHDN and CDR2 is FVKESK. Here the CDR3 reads CASSQDISGAGTDTQYF. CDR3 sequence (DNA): TGTGCCAGCAGCCAAGATATTTCGGGAGCGGGGACAGATACGCAGTATTTT.

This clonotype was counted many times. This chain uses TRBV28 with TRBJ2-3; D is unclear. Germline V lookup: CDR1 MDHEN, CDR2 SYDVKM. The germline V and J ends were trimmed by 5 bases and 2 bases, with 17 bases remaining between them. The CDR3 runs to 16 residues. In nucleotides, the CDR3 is TGTGCCAGCAGTCCCCACCGGGCATCCACCACAGATACGCAGTATTTT. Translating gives CASSPHRASTTDTQYF.

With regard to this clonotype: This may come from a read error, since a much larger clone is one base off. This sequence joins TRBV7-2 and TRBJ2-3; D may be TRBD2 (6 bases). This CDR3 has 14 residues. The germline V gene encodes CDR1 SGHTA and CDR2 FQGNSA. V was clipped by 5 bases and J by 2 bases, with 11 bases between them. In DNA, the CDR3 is TGTGCCAGCAGCCAGGCGGGGTACACAGATACGCAGTATTTT. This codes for CASSQAGYTDTQYF.

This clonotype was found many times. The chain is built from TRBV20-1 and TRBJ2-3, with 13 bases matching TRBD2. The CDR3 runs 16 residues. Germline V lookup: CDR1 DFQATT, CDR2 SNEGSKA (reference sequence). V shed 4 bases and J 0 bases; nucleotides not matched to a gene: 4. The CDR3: CSATRLAGGSTDTQYF. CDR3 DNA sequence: TGCAGTGCTACCCGACTAGCGGGAGGAAGCACAGATACGCAGTATTTT.

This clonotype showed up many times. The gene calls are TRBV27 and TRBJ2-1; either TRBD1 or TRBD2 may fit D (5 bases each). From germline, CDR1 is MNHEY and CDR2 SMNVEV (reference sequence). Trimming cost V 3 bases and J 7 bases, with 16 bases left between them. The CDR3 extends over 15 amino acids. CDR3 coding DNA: TGTGCCAGCAGTTTTGGGACCCACTCGCCGAATGAGCAGTTCTTC. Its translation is CASSFGTHSPNEQFF.